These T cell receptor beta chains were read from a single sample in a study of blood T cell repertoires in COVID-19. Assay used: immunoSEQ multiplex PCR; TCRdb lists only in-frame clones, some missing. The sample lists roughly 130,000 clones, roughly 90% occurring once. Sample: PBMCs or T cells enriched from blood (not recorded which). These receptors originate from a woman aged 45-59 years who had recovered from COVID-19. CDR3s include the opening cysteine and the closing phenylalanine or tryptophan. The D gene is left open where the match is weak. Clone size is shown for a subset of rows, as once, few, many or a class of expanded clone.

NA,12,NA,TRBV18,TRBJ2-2,TGTGCCGAGACAGCGATGACCGGGGAGCTGTTTTTT,CAETAMTGELFF
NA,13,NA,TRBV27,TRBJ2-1,TGTGCCACCAGTGACACCGCCTACAATGAGCAGTTCTTC,CATSDTAYNEQFF
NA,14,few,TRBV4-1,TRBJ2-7,TGCGCCAGCAGGATTAGCGGACTCTCCTACGAGCAGTACTTC,CASRISGLSYEQYF
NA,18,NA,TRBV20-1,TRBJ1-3,TGCAGTGCTAGTAAATACACCTACAGGGATTCCTCTGGAAACACCATATATTTT,CSASKYTYRDSSGNTIYF
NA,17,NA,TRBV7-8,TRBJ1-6,TGTGCCAGCAGCATTAGACGGGGGGACATCCGTAATTCACCCCTCCACTTT,CASSIRRGDIRNSPLHF
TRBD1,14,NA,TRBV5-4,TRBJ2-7,TGTGCCAGCAGTGGACAGGGTACCGCGGCCGAGCAGTACTTC,CASSGQGTAAEQYF
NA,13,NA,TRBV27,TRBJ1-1,TGTGCCAGCAGAACCGAGTCGGACACTGAAGCTTTCTTT,CASRTESDTEAFF
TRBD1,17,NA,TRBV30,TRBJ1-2,TGTGCCTGGAGTGCAGGGGGCGCAAGGGGATCTAACTATGGCTACACCTTC,CAWSAGGARGSNYGYTF
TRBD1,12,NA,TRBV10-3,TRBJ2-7,TGTGCCGTGGAGACAGGGGGTTTGGGGCAGTACTTC,CAVETGGLGQYF
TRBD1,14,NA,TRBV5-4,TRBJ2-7,TGTGCCAGCAGCGTTGCGGGACAGGGCTACGAGCAGTACTTC,CASSVAGQGYEQYF
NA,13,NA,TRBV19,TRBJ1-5,TGTGCCAGTAGTATGGACTCGCGTCAGCCCCAGCATTTT,CASSMDSRQPQHF
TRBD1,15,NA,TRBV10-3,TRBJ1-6,TGTGCCATCAGTGACCGTGACAGGGGTGAATCACCCCTCCACTTT,CAISDRDRGESPLHF
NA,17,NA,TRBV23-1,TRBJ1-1,TGCGCCAGCAGTCAATCACCCAACAGAAGGCAGAACACTGAAGCTTTCTTT,CASSQSPNRRQNTEAFF
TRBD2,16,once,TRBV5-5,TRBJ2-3,TGTGCCAGCAGCTTGGGGACTAGCGGGCTCACAGATACGCAGTATTTT,CASSLGTSGLTDTQYF
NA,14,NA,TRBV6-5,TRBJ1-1,TGTGCCAGCAACCGGGGGGGATACGACACTGAAGCTTTCTTT,CASNRGGYDTEAFF
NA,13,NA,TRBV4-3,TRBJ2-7,TGCGCCAGCGGTCCGGGACACACCTACGAGCAGTACTTC,CASGPGHTYEQYF
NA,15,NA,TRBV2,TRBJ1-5,TGTGCCAGCACCATAACAGTAGGGACAAATCAGCCCCAGCATTTT,CASTITVGTNQPQHF
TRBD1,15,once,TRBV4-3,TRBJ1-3,TGCGCCAGCAGCCACGGACAGGGGTCTGGAAACACCATATATTTT,CASSHGQGSGNTIYF
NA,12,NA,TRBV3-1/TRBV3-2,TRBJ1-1,TGTGCCAGCAGCCACCGGAACACTGAAGCTTTCTTT,CASSHRNTEAFF
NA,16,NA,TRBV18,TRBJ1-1,TGTGCCAGCTCACCACGGTATCAGGATGCCAACACTGAAGCTTTCTTT,CASSPRYQDANTEAFF
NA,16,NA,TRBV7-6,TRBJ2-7,TGTGCCAGCAGCGCTAGGCCCGGACAGAGCCCCTACGAGCAGTACTTC,CASSARPGQSPYEQYF
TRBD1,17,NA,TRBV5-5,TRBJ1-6,TGTGCCAGCAGCACGTGGACAGGCAAGATAAGGGGTTCACCCCTCCACTTT,CASSTWTGKIRGSPLHF
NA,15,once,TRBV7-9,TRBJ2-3,TGTGCCAGCAGCCTCATGGACACATACACAGATACGCAGTATTTT,CASSLMDTYTDTQYF
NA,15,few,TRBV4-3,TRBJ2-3,TGCGCCAGCAGCCAAGAGGGGGGGGCTGTACAGACGCAGTATTTT,CASSQEGGAVQTQYF
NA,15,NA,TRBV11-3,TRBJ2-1,TGTGCCAGCAGCTTCCCGGAGAGCTCCTACAATGAGCAGTTCTTC,CASSFPESSYNEQFF